This TCR beta chain was retrieved from a study of Ad26.COV2.S vaccination and SARS-CoV-2 variants. J was trimmed by 9 bases and V by 5 bases; bases with no gene match: 7. The CDR3 loop spans 13 amino acids. Germline assignment: CDR1 SNHLY and CDR2 FYNNEI. Clones were read by immunoSEQ multiplex PCR, and TCRdb kept only the in-frame ones, dropping some. Of a few hundred thousand clones in the sample, 80% to 95% were seen once. Treatment meaning: roughly 19 received Ad26.COV2.S at low or high dose, single or two shots; roughly 5 received placebo; per-sample allocation not given. All samples were drawn on day 63, counting from the first vaccine or placebo injection.

This receptor was identified in a person aged 18-65 years who received the Ad26.COV2.S COVID-19 vaccine or a placebo. Sequencing was performed on peripheral blood, taken in a trial of Ad26.COV2.S vaccine versus placebo. The J gene is TRBJ2-1, the V gene TRBV2; 7 bases line up with TRBD2. The CDR3 nucleotides read TGTGCCAGCAGTTGGGCTAGCGGCGCTGAGCAGTTCTTC. Encoded protein: CASSWASGAEQFF.